This TCR beta chain originates from a study of OX40 agonist ivuxolimab in advanced cancers. For the wider study: Ivuxolimab, which targeted the costimulatory receptor OX40 (CD134), was an agonistic, fully human IgG2 monoclonal antibody. Intravenous ivuxolimab was administered to patients every 2 weeks at six dose levels: 0.01, 0.1, 0.3, 1.5, 3 and 10 mg/kg. Of the approximately 54 patients in dose escalation, approximately 20 had hepatocellular carcinoma, roughly 15 had melanoma, 9 had renal cell carcinoma and 9 had head and neck cancer. A male proportion of around 80% and a mean age of 60 years, ranging from roughly 23 to 80, were recorded for the dose-escalation cohort. Prior anti-PD-1, anti-PD-L1 or anti-CTLA-4 therapy was permitted, and checkpoint inhibitors had been received by roughly two fifths of dose-escalation patients. Partial responses occurred in three dose-escalation patients: two with cutaneous melanoma and one with hepatocellular carcinoma. Peripheral TCRbeta sequencing was intended to test whether TCR sequence diversity was altered and clonal T-cell expansion was caused by ivuxolimab. The paper describes the monotherapy dose-escalation part (N of about 47 patients) of the phase I trial of ivuxolimab.

Genomic DNA was isolated from the sorted cells so that the TCRbeta CDR3 region could be sequenced. The immunoSEQ Assay was used for sequencing of TCRbeta CDR3 regions. This is the immuneACCESS table as TCRdb keeps it, with only in-frame sequences that have V and J called. A part of the clones is gone; compared with another copy, unresolved V genes explain less than half, and the rest is unexplained. The sample data list about 66,000 clones, and just over 85% of these were observed just once. The ten largest clones represent roughly 8.6% of the sample. CDR1 and CDR2, looked up from the germline V gene, are SNHLY and FYNNEI. Trimming at the junction amounts to 5 bases on V and 2 bases on J, and the germline ends lie 13 bases apart. The CDR3 numbers 15 residues from cysteine through phenylalanine. The retained sequence is limited to the CDR3, 45 bases, with the frame set at the first base. Patients with autoimmune disease history or receiving systemic immunosuppression were excluded from the trial. In every dose cohort, peripheral blood was drawn for TCR sequencing at baseline, cycle 4 day 1, and cycle 7 day 1. The samples were taken from a phase I, first-in-human, multicenter, open-label dose-escalation trial of ivuxolimab. Adults with locally advanced or metastatic melanoma, renal cell carcinoma, hepatocellular carcinoma or head and neck squamous cell carcinoma were enrolled in the trial. Before TCR sequencing, CD4+ T cells and CD8+ T cells from peripheral blood were sorted into separate populations.

Beyond this particular receptor, the publication reports: After ivuxolimab, expanded clones were on average more numerous among CD8+ T cells than among CD4+ T cells. In partial responders in the 0.1-3.0 mg/kg groups, normalized peripheral clonal expansion was found to be among the lowest, especially among CD8+ T cells. Low levels of normalized T-cell clonal expansion were also shown by some nonresponding patients. Clonal expansion of both CD4+ and CD8+ blood T cells was observed from baseline to week 6 at doses 0.1 to 3.0 mg/kg. The antigen specificity of the peripheral T cells that underwent clonal expansion was not determined.

Turning to this clone: Its target antigen remains unknown. Base qualities are missing; no much larger clone stands one base away.

The sequences come from CD4+ or CD8+ T cells sorted from blood, collected in a trial of the OX40 agonist ivuxolimab. The receptor chain draws on TRBV2 and TRBJ1-3; the D gene is unclear. The receptor's source is an adult with an advanced solid tumor such as melanoma, head and neck, liver or kidney cancer. CDR3 reads: CASSPPGRTGNTIYF. The nucleotide sequence is given as TGTGCCAGCAGTCCCCCCGGGAGAACTGGAAACACCATATATTTT. Joined to the reference TRBV2 and TRBJ1-3 proteins, this CDR3 gives the full variable domain: EPEVTQTPSHQVTQMGQEVILRCVPISNHLYFYWYRQILGQKVEFLVSFYNNEISEKSEIFDDQFSVERPDGSNFTLKIRSTKLEDSAMYFCASSPPGRTGNTIYFGEGSWLTVV.